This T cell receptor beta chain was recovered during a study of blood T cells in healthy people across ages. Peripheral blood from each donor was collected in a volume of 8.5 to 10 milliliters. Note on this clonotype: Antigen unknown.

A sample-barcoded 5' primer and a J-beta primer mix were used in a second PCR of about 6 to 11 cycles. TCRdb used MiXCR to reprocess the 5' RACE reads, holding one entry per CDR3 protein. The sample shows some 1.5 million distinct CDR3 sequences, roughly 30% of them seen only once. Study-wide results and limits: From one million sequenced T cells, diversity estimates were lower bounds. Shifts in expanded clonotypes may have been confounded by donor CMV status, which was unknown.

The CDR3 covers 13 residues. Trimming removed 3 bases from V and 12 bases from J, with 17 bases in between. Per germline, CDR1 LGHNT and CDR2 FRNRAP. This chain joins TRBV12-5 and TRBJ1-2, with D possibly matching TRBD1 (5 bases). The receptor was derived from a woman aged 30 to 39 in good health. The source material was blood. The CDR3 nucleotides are TGTGCTAGTGGTTTATGGGGAGATAGGGGCGACACCTTC. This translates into CASGLWGDRGDTF.